This T cell receptor (beta chain) came from a study of T cells after yellow fever vaccination. TCRdb used MiXCR to reprocess the 5' RACE reads, holding one entry per CDR3 protein. The table has some 220,000 distinct CDR3 sequences, roughly 3% seen once; the top ten hold roughly 3.2%. With V trimmed by 4 bases and J by 5 bases, 5 bases remained unmatched. CDR1 is SGHRS, CDR2 YFSETQ, per germline. This CDR3 has 13 amino acids. The material sequenced was CD4+ T cells sorted from PBMCs, taken 10 days after the yellow fever booster vaccination. This chain uses TRBV5-1 with TRBJ2-7, with 8 bases lining up with TRBD1. The receptor's source is a man younger than 30 who received the YFV17D yellow fever vaccine. CDR3 amino acids: CASSQQGGDEQYV. The DNA for the CDR3 is TGCGCCAGCAGCCAACAGGGGGGAGACGAGCAGTACGTC.